These 5 T cell receptor beta chains originate from one sample sequenced in a study of T cells in Graves' hyperthyroidism and ophthalmopathy. RNA transcripts provided the source from which TCR beta CDR3 regions were amplified. A first-round RT-PCR of the TCR CDR3 used the HTBI primer set. TCRdb analysed the multiplex PCR reads with MiXCR anew, one entry per CDR3 protein. The table has some 350,000 distinct CDR3 sequences, 20% to 25% seen once. Sequencing input: blood. The source is a man aged 50 or older with Graves' hyperthyroidism.

This clonotype has a handful of counts. The J gene is TRBJ2-7, the V gene TRBV5-6; D possibly matches TRBD1 or TRBD2 (6 bases each). Germline CDR1 is SGHDT and CDR2 is YYEEEE. V was trimmed by 0 bases and J by 4 bases, leaving 11 bases between them. The CDR3 is made up of 14 amino acids. CDR3 sequence (DNA): TGTGCCAGCAGCTTGGGGAGGGGGGAATACGAGCAGTACTTC. It codes for CASSLGRGEYEQYF. The entire variable domain, with the rest obtained from reference TRBV5-6 and TRBJ2-7, is as follows: DAGVTQSPTHLIKTRGQQVTLRCSPKSGHDTVSWYQQALGQGPQFIFQYYEEEERQRGNFPDRFSGHQFPNYSSELNVNALLLGDSALYLCASSLGRGEYEQYFGPGTRLTVT.

The chain carries TRBV4-3 and TRBJ1-5, with 9 positions matching TRBD1. From germline, CDR1 is LGHNA and CDR2 YSLEER. J gave up 4 bases and V 0 bases, and 7 bases lay outside the gene matches. The CDR3 spans 17 residues. The CDR3 region has the DNA TGCGCCAGCAGCCAAGATCGAACAGGGGGCGGGAATCAGCCCCAGCATTTT. It encodes CASSQDRTGGGNQPQHF.

This clonotype turned up a few times. The chain joins TRBV20-1 to TRBJ1-1, with D unresolved. The V end lost 3 bases, the J end lost 3 bases, and 5 bases lay between the germline ends. Germline V gene lookup returns CDR1 DFQATT and CDR2 SNEGSKA (reference sequence). There are 11 residues in the CDR3. The CDR3 here is CSASQYTEAFF. CDR3 nucleotide sequence: TGCAGTGCTAGTCAGTACACTGAAGCTTTCTTT.

This clonotype was seen at least ten times. The genes are TRBV12-3 or TRBV12-4 and TRBJ2-3; 7 bases match TRBD2. V shed 2 bases, J shed 4 bases, and the junction held 6 bases outside the gene matches. CDR3 size: 15 residues. In DNA, the CDR3 is TGTGCCAGCAGTTTATCGGCTAGCGGTTCAGATACGCAGTATTTT. Translating it yields CASSLSASGSDTQYF.

This clonotype was recorded a few times. The V gene is TRBV30, the J gene TRBJ2-3; possibly TRBD2 for D (5 bases). CDR3 size: 15 residues. V was trimmed by 1 base and J by 4 bases, leaving 15 bases between them. Germline V gene lookup returns CDR1 GTSNPN and CDR2 SVGIG (reference sequence). The CDR3 DNA follows: TGTGCCTGGAGTGGCTCCAGCGAGAGGGCAGATACGCAGTATTTT. Its protein is CAWSGSSERADTQYF.